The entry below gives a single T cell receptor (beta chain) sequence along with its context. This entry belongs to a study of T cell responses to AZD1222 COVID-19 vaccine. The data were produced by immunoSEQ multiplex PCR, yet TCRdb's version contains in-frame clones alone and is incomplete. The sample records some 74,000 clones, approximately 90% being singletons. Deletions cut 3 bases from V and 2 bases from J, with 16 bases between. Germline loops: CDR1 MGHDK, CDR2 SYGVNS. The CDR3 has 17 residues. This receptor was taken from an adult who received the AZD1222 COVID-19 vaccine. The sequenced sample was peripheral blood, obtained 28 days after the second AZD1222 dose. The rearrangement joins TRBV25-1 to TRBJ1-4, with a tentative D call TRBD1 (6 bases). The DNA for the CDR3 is TGTGCCAGCAGTGACACTGCCAGGGGAAATACTAATGAAAAACTGTTTTTT. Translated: CASSDTARGNTNEKLFF.